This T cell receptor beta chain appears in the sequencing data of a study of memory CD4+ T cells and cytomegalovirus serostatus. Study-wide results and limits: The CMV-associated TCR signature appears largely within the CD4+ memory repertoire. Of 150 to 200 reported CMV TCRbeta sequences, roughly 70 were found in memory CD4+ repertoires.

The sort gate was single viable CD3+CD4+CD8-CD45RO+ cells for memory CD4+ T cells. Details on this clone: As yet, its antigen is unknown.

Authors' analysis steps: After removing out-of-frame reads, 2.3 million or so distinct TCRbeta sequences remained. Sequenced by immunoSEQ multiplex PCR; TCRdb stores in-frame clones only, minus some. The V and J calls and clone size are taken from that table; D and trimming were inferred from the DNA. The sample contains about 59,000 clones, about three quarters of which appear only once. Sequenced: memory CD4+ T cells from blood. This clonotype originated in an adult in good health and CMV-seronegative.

The chain's CDR3 is CASSPRESSYEQYF. CDR3 DNA sequence: TGTGCCAGCAGCCCTCGGGAGAGCTCCTACGAGCAGTACTTC. This sequence joins TRBV7-9 and TRBJ2-7, with D possibly TRBD2 on 6 matching bases. This CDR3 is 14 amino acids long. V lost 5 bases and J 0 bases, leaving 11 bases between the germline ends. The germline V gene has CDR1 SEHNR and CDR2 FQNEAQ (reference sequence). Complete variable domain (other parts from reference TRBV7-9 and TRBJ2-7): DTGVSQNPRHKITKRGQNVTFRCDPISEHNRLYWYRQTLGQGPEFLTYFQNEAQLEKSRLLSDRFSAERPKGSFSTLEIQRTEQGDSAMYLCASSPRESSYEQYFGPGTRLTVT.